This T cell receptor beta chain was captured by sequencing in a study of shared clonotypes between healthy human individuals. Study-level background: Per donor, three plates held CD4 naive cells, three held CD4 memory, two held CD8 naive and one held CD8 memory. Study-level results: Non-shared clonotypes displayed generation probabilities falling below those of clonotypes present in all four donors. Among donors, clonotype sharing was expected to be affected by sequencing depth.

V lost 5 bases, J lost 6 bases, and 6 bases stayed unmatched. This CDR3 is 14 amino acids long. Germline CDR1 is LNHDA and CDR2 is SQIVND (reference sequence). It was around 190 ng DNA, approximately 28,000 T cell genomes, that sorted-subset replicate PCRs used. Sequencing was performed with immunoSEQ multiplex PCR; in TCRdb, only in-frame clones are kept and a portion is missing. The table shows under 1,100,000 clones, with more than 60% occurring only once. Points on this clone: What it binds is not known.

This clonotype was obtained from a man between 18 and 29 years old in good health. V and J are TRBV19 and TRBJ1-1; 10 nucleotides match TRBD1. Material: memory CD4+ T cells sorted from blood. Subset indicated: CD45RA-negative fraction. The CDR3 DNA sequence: TGTGCCAGTAGTTCCCTAGGACAGGGGGCTGAAGCTTTCTTT. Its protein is CASSSLGQGAEAFF.